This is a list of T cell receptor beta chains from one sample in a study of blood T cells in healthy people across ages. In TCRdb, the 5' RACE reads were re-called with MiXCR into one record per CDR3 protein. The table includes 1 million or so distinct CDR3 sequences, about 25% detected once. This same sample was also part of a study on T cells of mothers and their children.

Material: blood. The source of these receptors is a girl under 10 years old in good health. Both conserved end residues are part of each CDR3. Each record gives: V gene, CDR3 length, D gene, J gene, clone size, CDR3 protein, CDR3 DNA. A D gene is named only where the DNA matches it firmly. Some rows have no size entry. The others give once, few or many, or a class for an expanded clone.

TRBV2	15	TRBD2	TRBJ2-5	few	CASSERREFPETQYF	TGTGCCAGCAGTGAACGGCGGGAGTTTCCAGAGACCCAGTACTTC
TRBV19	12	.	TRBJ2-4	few	CASSSGVNIQYF	TGTGCCAGTAGTAGTGGGGTTAACATTCAGTACTTC
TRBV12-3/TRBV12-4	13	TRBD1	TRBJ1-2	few	CASTVDRGGGYTF	TGTGCCAGCACCGTAGACAGGGGAGGCGGCTACACCTTC
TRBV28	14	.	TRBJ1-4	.	CASMVNGAQEKLFF	TGTGCCAGCATGGTAAATGGGGCCCAGGAAAAACTGTTTTTT
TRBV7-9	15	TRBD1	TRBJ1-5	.	CASSLARQGPQPQHF	TGTGCCAGCAGCTTAGCCCGACAGGGCCCTCAGCCCCAGCATTTT
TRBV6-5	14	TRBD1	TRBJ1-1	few	CASSYIRGATEAFF	TGTGCCAGCAGTTATATCAGGGGGGCCACTGAAGCTTTCTTT
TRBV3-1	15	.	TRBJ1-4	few	CASSRRGRLNEKLFF	TGTGCCAGCAGCCGGAGGGGCCGTCTTAATGAAAAACTGTTTTTT
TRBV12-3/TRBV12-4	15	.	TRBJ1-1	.	CASSPEPGGDTEAFF	TGTGCCAGCAGTCCCGAGCCGGGAGGGGACACTGAAGCTTTCTTT
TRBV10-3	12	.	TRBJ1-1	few	CAIRGESTEAFF	TGTGCCATCCGCGGGGAATCCACTGAAGCTTTCTTT
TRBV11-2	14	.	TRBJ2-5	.	CASSYGTEKETQYF	TGTGCCAGCAGCTACGGGACTGAAAAAGAGACCCAGTACTTC
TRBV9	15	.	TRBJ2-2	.	CASRLSGSNTGELFF	TGTGCCAGCAGACTAAGCGGGTCGAACACCGGGGAGCTGTTTTTT
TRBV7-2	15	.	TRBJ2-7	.	CASSFHLDSVYEQYF	TGTGCCAGCAGCTTCCATTTGGACAGCGTTTACGAGCAGTACTTC
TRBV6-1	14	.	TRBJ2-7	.	CASKVSTVTYEQYF	TGTGCCAGCAAGGTTTCGACAGTTACCTACGAGCAGTACTTC
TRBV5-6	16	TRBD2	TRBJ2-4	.	CASSPLADIAKNIQYF	TGTGCCAGCAGCCCACTAGCGGACATAGCCAAAAACATTCAGTACTTC
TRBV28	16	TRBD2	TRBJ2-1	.	CASSLFLADHNNEQFF	TGTGCCAGCAGCCTTTTTCTAGCGGACCACAACAATGAGCAGTTCTTC
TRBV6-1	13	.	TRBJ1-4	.	CASRTEVDEKLFF	TGTGCCAGCAGGACAGAGGTAGATGAAAAACTGTTTTTT
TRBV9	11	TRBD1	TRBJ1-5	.	CAGRRQGARHF	TGTGCCGGCCGAAGGCAGGGGGCTCGGCATTTT
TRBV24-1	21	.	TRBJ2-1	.	CATSDPSSRQDTLFYYNEQFF	TGTGCCACCAGTGATCCCTCGTCGCGTCAAGACACCCTATTTTACTACAATGAGCAGTTCTTC
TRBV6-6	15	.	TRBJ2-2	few	CASSYADTNTRELFF	TGTGCCAGCAGTTACGCTGACACCAACACCAGGGAGCTGTTTTTT
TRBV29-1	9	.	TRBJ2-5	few	CSVGEAQYF	TGCAGCGTTGGGGAGGCCCAGTACTTC
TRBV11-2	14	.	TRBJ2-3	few	CASSLTRGADTQYF	TGTGCCAGCAGCCTGACCCGAGGCGCAGATACGCAGTATTTT
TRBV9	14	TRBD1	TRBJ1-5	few	CASSVDEGATYQHF	TGTGCCAGCAGCGTAGACGAGGGGGCGACTTACCAGCATTTT
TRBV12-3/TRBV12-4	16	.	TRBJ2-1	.	CASSFLGVSGYNEQFF	TGTGCCAGCAGTTTCCTAGGGGTTAGCGGCTACAATGAGCAGTTCTTC
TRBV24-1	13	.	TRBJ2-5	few	CATSGRAQETQYF	TGTGCCACCAGTGGTAGGGCTCAAGAGACCCAGTACTTC
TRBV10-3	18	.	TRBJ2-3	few	CAISFQGRTEVVTDTQYF	TGTGCCATCAGTTTCCAGGGCCGGACAGAGGTTGTCACAGATACGCAGTATTTT
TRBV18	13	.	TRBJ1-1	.	CASSPPVTVEAFF	TGTGCCAGCTCACCACCGGTGACAGTTGAAGCTTTCTTT
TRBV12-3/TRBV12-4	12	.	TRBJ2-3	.	CASKEGSDTQYF	TGTGCCAGCAAGGAGGGTTCAGATACGCAGTATTTT
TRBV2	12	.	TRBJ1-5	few	CASSQTNQPQHF	TGTGCCAGCAGTCAAACTAATCAGCCCCAGCATTTT
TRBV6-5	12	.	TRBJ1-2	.	CASSPRSYGYTF	TGTGCCAGCAGTCCCAGATCTTATGGCTACACCTTC
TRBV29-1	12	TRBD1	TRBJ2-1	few	CSVSDRADEQFF	TGCAGCGTTTCGGACAGGGCCGATGAGCAGTTCTTC
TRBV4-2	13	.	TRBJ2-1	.	CASSQEVADEQFF	TGTGCCAGCAGCCAAGAAGTTGCGGATGAGCAGTTCTTC
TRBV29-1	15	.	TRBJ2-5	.	CSPTLVTGNLETQYF	TGCAGCCCCACTCTGGTTACGGGAAATTTAGAGACCCAGTACTTC
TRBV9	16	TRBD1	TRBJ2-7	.	CASSVGPGGVKYEQYF	TGTGCCAGCAGCGTCGGACCAGGGGGCGTTAAGTACGAGCAGTACTTC
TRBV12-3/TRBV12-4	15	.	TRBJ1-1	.	CASSLAPEAYTEAFF	TGTGCCAGCAGTTTAGCCCCGGAGGCCTACACTGAAGCTTTCTTT
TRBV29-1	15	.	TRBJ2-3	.	CSAFSTDSGPDTQYF	TGCAGCGCTTTCTCCACGGACAGCGGGCCAGATACGCAGTATTTT
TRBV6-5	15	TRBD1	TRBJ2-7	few	CASSYSRTGTYEQYF	TGTGCCAGCAGTTACTCCCGGACAGGGACGTACGAGCAGTACTTC
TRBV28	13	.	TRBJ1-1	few	CASSRDRFTEAFF	TGTGCCAGCAGCCGCGACAGATTCACTGAAGCTTTCTTT
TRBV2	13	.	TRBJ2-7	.	CASRAVSRYEQYF	TGTGCCAGCAGGGCAGTCTCTAGATACGAGCAGTACTTC
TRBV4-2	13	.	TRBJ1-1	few	CASSIQENTEAFF	TGTGCCAGCAGTATACAGGAGAACACTGAAGCTTTCTTT
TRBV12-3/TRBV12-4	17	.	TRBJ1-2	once	CASSRDRTQAIFYGYTF	TGTGCCAGCAGTCGTGACAGGACGCAGGCGATTTTCTATGGCTACACCTTC
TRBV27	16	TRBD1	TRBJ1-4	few	CASRRGPGQGTEKLFF	TGTGCCAGCAGAAGGGGACCGGGACAGGGAACGGAAAAACTGTTTTTT
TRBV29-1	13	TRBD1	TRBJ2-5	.	CSVEGQSLRDGYF	TGCAGCGTTGAGGGACAGAGCCTAAGAGACGGGTACTTC
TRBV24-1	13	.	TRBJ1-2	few	CATSDGRVYGYTF	TGTGCCACTTCCGACGGACGGGTCTATGGCTACACCTTC
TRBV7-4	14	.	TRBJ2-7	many	CASSPPGIPYEQYF	TGTGCCAGCAGCCCCCCCGGCATACCCTACGAGCAGTACTTC
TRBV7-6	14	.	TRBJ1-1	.	CASSLSLGWGGAFF	TGTGCCAGCAGCTTATCGCTGGGTTGGGGGGGAGCTTTCTTT